This T cell receptor beta chain derives from a study of T cell clonotyping in hematopoietic cell transplantation. Notes on the study in general: Few recipient clonotypes overlapped donors; over 97% were de novo at given depth.

CDR1 and CDR2 (germline): SQVTM, ANQGSEA. This CDR3 has 10 residues. V lost 7 bases, J lost 1 base, and 4 bases lay in between. This clone has a single count. Its antigen remains unknown. The time point: recipient sample about 28 days before transplant, after cytoreduction. TCRdb's table, derived via immunoSEQ multiplex PCR, lists solely in-frame clones and lacks some. The sample carries some 49,000 clones, 85% to 90% recorded once. This TCR was sampled from a man aged 55 to 70 with biphenotypic leukemia. Some clones in this sample may be carry-over from other donors' samples. Here the sequenced sample was peripheral blood mononuclear cells, taken before stem cell transplant. The chain is built from TRBV29-1 and TRBJ1-1; D ambiguous. In nucleotides, the CDR3 is TGCAGCGGACAGAACACTGAAGCTTTCTTT. It specifies CSGQNTEAFF.